The 24 T cell receptor beta chains listed next were all sequenced from one sample in a study of blood T cell repertoires in COVID-19. Some clones are missing from TCRdb's copy, which holds only in-frame ones; the method was immunoSEQ multiplex PCR. The repertoire includes more than 200,000 clones, 70% to 90% of them detected once, and less than 0.75% sits in the top ten. The sequenced sample was peripheral blood. These receptors came from a man aged 35-49 years with acute or convalescent COVID-19.

This clone was seen a few times. The gene calls are TRBV6-6 and TRBJ2-1; tentatively, D is TRBD2 (5 bases). The germline V gene encodes CDR1 MNHNY and CDR2 SVGAGI (reference sequence). This CDR3 has 13 amino acids. Between the trimmed V and J ends, which lost 5 bases and 5 bases, there was a span of 10 bases. CDR3 sequence (DNA): TGTGCCAGCAGTACTCAGGAGGACAATGAGCAGTTCTTC. Its protein product is CASSTQEDNEQFF.

The gene calls are TRBV5-1 and TRBJ2-1, with 10 bases lining up with TRBD1. Germline V lookup: CDR1 SGHRS, CDR2 YFSETQ. This CDR3 spans 15 amino acids. Unmatched junction bases numbered 7, after V lost 4 bases and J lost 6 bases. CDR3 nucleotide sequence: TGCGCCAGCAGCACCGGGACAGGGGTCCGCAATGAGCAGTTCTTC. It is translated as CASSTGTGVRNEQFF. Together with reference TRBV5-1 and TRBJ2-1, the CDR3 gives the full variable domain: KAGVTQTPRYLIKTRGQQVTLSCSPISGHRSVSWYQQTPGQGLQFLFEYFSETQRNKGNFPGRFSGRQFSNSRSEMNVSTLELGDSALYLCASSTGTGVRNEQFFGPGTRLTVL.

Only one count was recorded for this clone. The chain joins TRBV27 to TRBJ2-6, with D tentatively TRBD1 (6 bases). Germline loops: CDR1 MNHEY, CDR2 SMNVEV (reference sequence). The CDR3 length is 16 residues. V was pared by 3 bases and J by 4 bases, with 13 bases between. The CDR3: CASSFRGGRGANVLTF. The CDR3 DNA reads as TGTGCCAGCAGTTTTCGTGGGGGCCGCGGGGCCAACGTCCTGACTTTC.

This chain connects TRBV7-9 to TRBJ2-6; 8 nucleotides align to TRBD1. CDR1 and CDR2 from the germline V gene are SEHNR and FQNEAQ (reference sequence). The CDR3 loop spans 18 amino acids. Trimming removed 5 bases from V and 4 bases from J; junction bases left unmatched: 13. The CDR3 region is CASSPPGQDLAGANVLTF. CDR3 coding DNA: TGTGCCAGCAGCCCTCCGGGACAGGACCTCGCCGGGGCCAACGTCCTGACTTTC.

In nucleotides, the CDR3 is TGTGCCAGGGCGACACCGTACTACGAGCAGTACTTC. Translating it yields CARATPYYEQYF. The rearrangement joins TRBV19 to TRBJ2-7; D unclear. V was trimmed by 9 bases and J by 3 bases, leaving 12 bases between them. CDR3 length: 12 amino acids. Germline V CDR1 and CDR2: LNHDA, SQIVND (reference sequence).

The chain carries TRBV19 and TRBJ1-2; perhaps TRBD1 as D (6 bases). V lost 3 bases and J lost 0, with 8 bases in between. Germline-derived CDR1 and CDR2 are LNHDA and SQIVND (reference sequence). This CDR3 contains 14 residues. The chain's CDR3 is CASSMGGPNYGYTF. The CDR3, as DNA: TGTGCCAGTAGTATGGGGGGGCCTAACTATGGCTACACCTTC.

CDR3 region: CASSLDGTGMREQYF. Written as DNA, the CDR3 is TGCGCCAGCAGCTTGGACGGGACAGGAATGCGAGAGCAGTACTTC. The rearrangement joins TRBV5-1 to TRBJ2-7, with 8 bases that match TRBD1. With 0 bases clipped from V and 7 bases from J, the junction kept 9 bases outside the gene matches. Germline V gene data show CDR1 as SGHRS and CDR2 as YFSETQ. The CDR3 length is 15 residues.

The J gene is TRBJ1-2, the V gene TRBV5-1, with 7 bases that match TRBD1. The CDR3 has 14 amino acids. Germline loops: CDR1 SGHRS, CDR2 YFSETQ. With V trimmed by 4 bases and J by 2 bases, 5 bases remained unmatched. DNA of the CDR3: TGCGCCAGCAGCCGCGGACAGGTCAACTATGGCTACACCTTC. It is translated as CASSRGQVNYGYTF.

The table lists this clone with a count of one. The genes are TRBV18 and TRBJ1-1; D gene uncertain. This CDR3 is 13 amino acids long. Germline CDR1 reads KGHSH; CDR2 reads LQKENI. V shed 4 bases and J shed 3 bases, with 9 bases lying between them. CDR3 sequence reads: CASSLAGDTEAFF. The CDR3 region has the DNA TGTGCCAGCTCACTCGCGGGAGACACTGAAGCTTTCTTT.

This sequence joins TRBV28 and TRBJ2-2, with 8 nucleotides matching TRBD2. This CDR3 comprises 15 residues. The germline V gene encodes CDR1 MDHEN and CDR2 SYDVKM. Trimming removed 3 bases from V and 6 bases from J; junction bases left unmatched: 6. The CDR3 DNA sequence: TGTGCCAGCAGTTTGGCGGGAGCGGGGGCCGGGGAGCTGTTTTTT. Translated, it gives CASSLAGAGAGELFF. The full variable domain, completed using reference TRBV28 and TRBJ2-2, is DVKVTQSSRYLVKRTGEKVFLECVQDMDHENMFWYRQDPGLGLRLIYFSYDVKMKEKGDIPEGYSVSREKKERFSLILESASTNQTSMYLCASSLAGAGAGELFFGEGSRLTVL.

The genes are TRBV7-3 and TRBJ2-2, with 9 bases fitting TRBD2. CDR1 and CDR2 (germline): SGHTA, FQGTGA. The CDR3 loop spans 16 amino acids. Unmatched junction bases numbered 9, after V lost 5 bases and J lost 5 bases. The CDR3 is CASSPPAGGLTGELFF. The CDR3 DNA follows: TGTGCCAGCAGCCCCCCAGCGGGAGGATTAACCGGGGAGCTGTTTTTT.

V is TRBV11-3 and J is TRBJ2-3; D call uncertain. V lost 0 bases to trimming and J lost 4 bases, with 8 bases between them. This CDR3 has 14 amino acids. Germline CDR1 SGHNT, CDR2 YENEEA. CDR3 nucleotides: TGTGCCAGCAGCTTAGAGTTAGCTGCAGATACGCAGTATTTT. Translated: CASSLELAADTQYF.

The chain links TRBV18 to TRBJ2-7; 9 nucleotides agree with TRBD1. Germline V gene lookup returns CDR1 KGHSH and CDR2 LQKENI. The CDR3 has 15 amino acids. V lost 3 bases and J lost 5; bases outside the gene matches: 8. This CDR3 is CASSPTGTGFHEQYF. In DNA form, the CDR3 reads TGTGCCAGCTCACCTACCGGGACAGGGTTCCACGAGCAGTACTTC.

The table lists this clone with a count of one. This rearrangement joins TRBV19 to TRBJ2-7; D perhaps matches TRBD1 (5 bases). The CDR3 is 15 residues long. Between the trimmed V and J ends, which lost 6 bases and 0 bases, there was a span of 15 bases. The V gene's germline CDR1 is LNHDA and CDR2 SQIVND (reference sequence). CDR3 sequence: CASRLQGSGSYEQYF. In DNA form, the CDR3 reads TGTGCCAGTAGGCTCCAGGGCAGTGGCTCCTACGAGCAGTACTTC. Based on the CDR3 plus reference TRBV19 and TRBJ2-7, the full variable domain is DGGITQSPKYLFRKEGQNVTLSCEQNLNHDAMYWYRQDPGQGLRLIYYSQIVNDFQKGDIAEGYSVSREKKESFPLTVTSAQKNPTAFYLCASRLQGSGSYEQYFGPGTRLTVT.

Only a few counts were recorded for this clone. The chain uses TRBV11-2 and TRBJ1-5; the match to TRBD1 covers 7 bases. The CDR3 contains 15 residues. Germline loops: CDR1 SGHAT, CDR2 FQNNGV. The V segment lost 2 bases and the J segment 5 bases; nucleotides outside the gene matches: 6. The CDR3 loop is CASSLRQGGDQPQHF. The CDR3 coding sequence is TGTGCCAGCAGCTTACGACAGGGTGGGGATCAGCCCCAGCATTTT.

V usage is TRBV2 and J usage is TRBJ2-7; the D is unclear. V gave up 2 bases and J gave up 0 bases, with 17 bases separating them. The CDR3 has 17 residues. Germline CDR1 SNHLY, CDR2 FYNNEI. The CDR3 DNA is TGTGCCAGCAGTGAATTGGGTGACGGTAGGAGCTCCTACGAGCAGTACTTC. Amino acid sequence: CASSELGDGRSSYEQYF.

V gene TRBV21-1 combines with J gene TRBJ1-5; TRBD1 is the table's D call and was not checked against the DNA. TRBV21-1 is a pseudogene locus. This CDR3 comprises 17 residues. Here the CDR3 reads CASSKGWYRDGNQPQHF. DNA for the CDR3: TGTGCCAGCAGCAAAGGATGGTACAGGGATGGTAATCAGCCCCAGCATTTT.

The chain joins TRBV4-3 to TRBJ2-7; the match to TRBD1 covers 7 bases. Trimming cost V 1 base and J 3 bases; bases outside gene matches: 6. Germline V CDR1 and CDR2: LGHNA, YSLEER. The CDR3 is made up of 15 amino acids. The DNA of the CDR3 is TGCGCCAGCAGCCAAGCCCAGCCAGGGGGCTACGAGCAGTACTTC. Translation gives CASSQAQPGGYEQYF.

The gene calls are TRBV11-2 and TRBJ1-3, with TRBD1 as a possible D gene (6 bases). From germline, CDR1 is SGHAT and CDR2 FQNNGV. There are 15 residues in the CDR3. Trimming took off 5 bases at V and 2 bases at J, with 13 bases between the two ends. The CDR3: CASSLSTGPGNTIYF. As DNA, the CDR3 is TGTGCCAGCAGCCTCAGCACAGGGCCTGGAAACACCATATATTTT.

This chain links TRBV2 with TRBJ2-7; D is perhaps TRBD2 (5 bases). V shed 9 bases and J shed 2 bases, with 11 bases lying between them. Germline V CDR1 and CDR2: SNHLY, FYNNEI. The CDR3 totals 12 residues. CDR3 residues: CARSGLAYEQYF. The CDR3 bases are TGTGCCAGAAGCGGCCTGGCCTACGAGCAGTACTTC.

The genes are TRBV6-5 and TRBJ1-3; D is unresolved. Germline lookup yields CDR1 MNHEY and CDR2 SVGAGI. V lost 8 bases to trimming and J lost 0 bases, with 11 bases between them. CDR3 length: 14 amino acids. CDR3 nucleotide sequence: TGTGCCAGCTTGAGCACCCTCTCTGGAAACACCATATATTTT. Translation: CASLSTLSGNTIYF.

The chain joins TRBV30 to TRBJ1-1; D is undetermined. V lost 3 bases to trimming and J lost 6 bases, with 14 bases between them. Germline values: CDR1 GTSNPN, CDR2 SVGIG (reference sequence). The CDR3 contains 13 residues. CDR3 region: CAWRVLHGAEAFF. In DNA, the CDR3 is TGTGCCTGGAGAGTCTTACACGGGGCTGAAGCTTTCTTT.

The J gene is TRBJ1-2, the V gene TRBV7-9; TRBD1 matches 7 bases. The CDR3 contains 13 residues. V lost 4 bases and J lost 3; bases outside the gene matches: 2. Germline assignment: CDR1 SEHNR and CDR2 FQNEAQ (reference sequence). Here the CDR3 reads CASSSDRDYGYTF. The CDR3 nucleotides are TGTGCCAGCAGCTCTGACAGGGACTATGGCTACACCTTC.

V gene TRBV27 combines with J gene TRBJ2-3, with a possible D match to TRBD1 (5 bases). The CDR3 is 14 residues long. Looked up from germline, CDR1 is MNHEY and CDR2 is SMNVEV (reference sequence). Deletions cut 4 bases from V and 2 bases from J, with 10 bases between. The DNA for the CDR3 is TGTGCCAGCAGTTATCAGGGAAACACAGATACGCAGTATTTT. Protein: CASSYQGNTDTQYF.